The TCR beta chain under discussion was sequenced for a study of T cell changes during pregnancy in multiple sclerosis. This clone was seen ten or more times. Some clones are missing from TCRdb's copy, which holds only in-frame ones; the method was immunoSEQ multiplex PCR. Among about 79,000 clones listed, around nine tenths were seen once. There are 16 residues in the CDR3. CDR1 is LNHDA and CDR2 is SQIVND in the germline V gene (reference sequence). After removal of 4 bases from V and 6 bases from J, the junction contained 9 bases not matched to a gene. Sequenced here: CD4+ T cells from peripheral blood mononuclear cells, sampled in the second trimester of pregnancy. This sequence originates from a female donor with multiple sclerosis, enrolled in a pregnancy study. The rearrangement uses TRBV19 and TRBJ2-5; 12 bases are shared with TRBD2. This CDR3 is CASSRETSGRSKTQYF. For the CDR3, the DNA is TGTGCCAGTAGTAGGGAGACTAGCGGGAGATCAAAGACCCAGTACTTC.